This entry lists 4 T cell receptor beta chains sequenced from one sample in a study of naive and memory T cell subsets (TCRdb year 2017). The library was generated by UMI-ligation and nested PCR. Sequenced using an Illumina MiSeq. The beta constant-region primer consisted of an equimolar mixture of two oligonucleotides that together covered TRBC1 and TRBC2. Using fastp at Q25 and MiXCR, TCRdb reprocessed the public reads and kept productive beta chains. Rows merge per CDR3 protein into single entries with the most common DNA and genes. The sample profile shows some 87,000 distinct CDR3 sequences; 7% of them were found once. The ten largest clones capture 1.6% of the sample. The sample taken for sequencing was central memory CD4+ T cells from blood. Reading the label with the study, this specimen's cell subset or site is: central memory, CD45RA- CD27+. Source of these receptors: a human donor in good health.

J is TRBJ1-6 and V is TRBV20-1; TRBD1 is a possible D gene (5 bases). Germline CDR1 reads DFQATT; CDR2 reads SNEGSKA (reference sequence). Trimming took off 5 bases at V and 9 bases at J, with 17 bases between the two ends. The CDR3 has 14 amino acids. The CDR3 loop reads CSAQGTSGGSPLHF. The CDR3 DNA follows: TGCAGTGCTCAAGGGACGTCGGGTGGTTCACCCCTCCACTTT.

This clonotype was seen a few times. The CDR3 spells CASLPSPGLESYEQYF. In nucleotides, the CDR3 is TGTGCCAGCCTGCCCTCACCGGGACTAGAAAGTTACGAGCAGTACTTC. V and J are TRBV28 and TRBJ2-7; 8 nucleotides line up with TRBD2. V shed 8 bases and J 4 bases; nucleotides not matched to a gene: 16. Germline CDR1 reads MDHEN; CDR2 reads SYDVKM. The CDR3 is made up of 16 amino acids.

This clonotype occurred many times. V and J are TRBV3-1 and TRBJ1-3; 8 bases fit TRBD1. With 3 bases clipped from V and 2 bases from J, the junction kept 6 bases outside the gene matches. CDR3 length: 16 residues. CDR1 and CDR2 from the germline V gene are LGHDT and YNNKEL (reference sequence). The CDR3 DNA follows: TGTGCCAGCAGCCACAGATGGACAGGGACTGGAAACACCATATATTTT. Translated, it gives CASSHRWTGTGNTIYF.

The chain has TRBV12-3 or TRBV12-4 and TRBJ1-2; D is unresolved. V was trimmed by 3 bases and J by 1 base, leaving 9 bases between them. The CDR3 runs to 14 residues. The CDR3, as DNA: TGTGCCAGCAGTTTCGGTGGGGATAACTATGGCTACACCTTC. It encodes CASSFGGDNYGYTF.